Here is one T cell receptor (beta chain) with its context. Looked up from germline, CDR1 is MNHNS and CDR2 is SASEGT. The CDR3 spans 13 residues. V lost 8 bases and J lost 8; bases outside the gene matches: 5. This sample is part of a study of OX40 agonist ivuxolimab in advanced cancers. Assay used: immunoSEQ multiplex PCR; TCRdb lists only in-frame clones, some missing. The sample has under 35,000 clones; more than 75% are singletons. This clonotype originated in an adult with an advanced solid tumor such as melanoma, head and neck, liver or kidney cancer. This chain uses TRBV6-1 with TRBJ1-4; 10 bases agree with TRBD1. Sample: CD4+ or CD8+ T cells sorted from blood, taken in a trial of the OX40 agonist ivuxolimab. CDR3 bases: TGTGCCAGCTCCGGACAGGGGGTGGAAAAACTGTTTTTT. Translation gives CASSGQGVEKLFF.